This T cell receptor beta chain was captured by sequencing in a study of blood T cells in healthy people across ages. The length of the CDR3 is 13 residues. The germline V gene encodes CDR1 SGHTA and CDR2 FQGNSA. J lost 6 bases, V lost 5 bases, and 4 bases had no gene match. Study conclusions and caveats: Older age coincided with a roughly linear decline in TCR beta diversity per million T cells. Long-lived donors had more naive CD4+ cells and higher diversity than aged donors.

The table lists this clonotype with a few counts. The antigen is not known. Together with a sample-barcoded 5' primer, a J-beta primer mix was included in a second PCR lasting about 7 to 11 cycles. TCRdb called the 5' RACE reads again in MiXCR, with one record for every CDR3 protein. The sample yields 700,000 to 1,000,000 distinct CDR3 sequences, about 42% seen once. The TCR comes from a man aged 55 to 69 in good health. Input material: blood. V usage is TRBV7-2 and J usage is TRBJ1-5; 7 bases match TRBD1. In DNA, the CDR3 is TGTGCCAGCAGCCAGGGGGGGTCTCAGCCCCAGCATTTT. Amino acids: CASSQGGSQPQHF.